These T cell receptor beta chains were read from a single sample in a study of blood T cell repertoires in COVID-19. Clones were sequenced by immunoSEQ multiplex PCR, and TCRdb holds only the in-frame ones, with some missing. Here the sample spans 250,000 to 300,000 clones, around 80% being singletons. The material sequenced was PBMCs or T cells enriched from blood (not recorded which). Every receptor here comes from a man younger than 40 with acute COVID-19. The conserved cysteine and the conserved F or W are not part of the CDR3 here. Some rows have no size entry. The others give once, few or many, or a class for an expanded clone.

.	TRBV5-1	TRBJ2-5	ASSVREGQGTQY
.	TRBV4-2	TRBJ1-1	ASSQDLGSAGRTEAF
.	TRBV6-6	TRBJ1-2	ASSLQGEVYGYT
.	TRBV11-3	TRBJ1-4	ASSLGEGSEKLF
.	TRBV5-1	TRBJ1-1	ASGKGDNTEAF
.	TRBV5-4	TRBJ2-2	ASSGGRGSGELF
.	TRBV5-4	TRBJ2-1	ASSSGTYNEQF
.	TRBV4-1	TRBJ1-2	ASSQDPGTDVYGYT
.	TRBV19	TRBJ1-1	ASRASGRTEAF
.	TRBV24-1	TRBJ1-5	ATSEPGQAGQPQH
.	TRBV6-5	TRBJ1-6	ASRETGGQAPLH
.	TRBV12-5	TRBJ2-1	ASGSRDRDEQF
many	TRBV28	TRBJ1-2	ASSFLGQGRGYT
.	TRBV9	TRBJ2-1	ASSVGGRGRGNEQF
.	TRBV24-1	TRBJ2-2	ATSDRTSGNTGELF
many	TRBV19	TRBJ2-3	ASKAGRETDTQY
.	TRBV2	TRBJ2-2	ASSEARNTGELF